The next 2 T cell receptor beta chains were all read from a single sample in a study of T cells in Graves' hyperthyroidism and ophthalmopathy. RNA transcripts served as the template for amplifying TCR beta CDR3 regions. An initial round of RT-PCR targeting the TCR CDR3 relied on the HTBI primer set. TCRdb passed the multiplex PCR reads through MiXCR, listing each CDR3 protein once. The data hold about 130,000 distinct CDR3 sequences, with roughly a fifth observed a single time. Sequencing was performed on blood. These receptor sequences come from a woman aged 50 to 60 with Graves' hyperthyroidism that later progressed to Graves' ophthalmopathy.

This clonotype was seen many times. This sequence joins TRBV18 and TRBJ2-3; D gene ambiguous. Germline CDR1 KGHSH, CDR2 LQKENI. The CDR3 has 11 residues. The V end was cut by 3 bases, the J end by 4 bases, with 2 bases between. The CDR3 is CASSPSDTQYF. The CDR3 nucleotides read TGTGCCAGCTCACCGTCAGATACGCAGTATTTT.

The rearrangement uses TRBV19 and TRBJ2-3, with 9 bases that match TRBD2. The CDR3 runs 15 residues. Germline trimming cut 7 bases from V and 2 bases from J; bases unmatched to any gene: 7. The germline V gene encodes CDR1 LNHDA and CDR2 SQIVND (reference sequence). CDR3 DNA: TGTGCCAGTAAGGAGACTAGCGGCCTCACAGATACGCAGTATTTT. Translating it yields CASKETSGLTDTQYF.